These 18 T cell receptor beta chains came from one sample sequenced in a study of blood T cells in healthy people across ages. Primers used in a second PCR of about 6 to 12 cycles were a sample-barcoded 5' primer and a J-beta primer mix. One entry per CDR3 protein, called by TCRdb with MiXCR from the 5' RACE reads. The top ten clones hold under 30% of a sample with fewer than 2 million distinct CDR3 sequences, about 39% of them seen once. Sequencing was carried out using blood. The receptor set was obtained from a human donor in good health.

This clonotype was found a few times. The J gene is TRBJ1-2, the V gene TRBV11-2; D call uncertain. Germline V gene lookup returns CDR1 SGHAT and CDR2 FQNNGV. The CDR3 extends over 13 amino acids. Trimming removed 5 bases from V and 3 bases from J, with 10 bases in between. CDR3 nucleotide sequence: TGTGCCAGCAGCAGGGCCATCGACTATGGCTACACCTTC. It specifies CASSRAIDYGYTF.

The chain joins TRBV7-2 to TRBJ1-6, with 7 bases aligning to TRBD1. The V and J ends lost 6 bases and 5 bases, in that order; junction bases with no gene match: 10. The CDR3 has 16 amino acids. Germline V gene sequence: CDR1 SGHTA, CDR2 FQGNSA. This CDR3 reads CASSYIRDSNNSPLHF. DNA for the CDR3: TGTGCCAGCAGTTATATTCGGGACAGCAATAATTCACCCCTCCACTTT.

There are a few counts of this clonotype. The J gene is TRBJ2-1, the V gene TRBV9; tentatively, D is TRBD1 (5 bases). Germline loops: CDR1 SGDLS, CDR2 YYNGEE. Trimming shortened V by 0 bases and J by 6 bases, and 7 bases separated the two germline ends. This CDR3 has 13 amino acids. The CDR3 here is CASSVDRSNEQFF. The CDR3 bases are TGTGCCAGCAGCGTAGACAGGAGCAATGAGCAGTTCTTC. The whole variable domain, filled in from reference TRBV9 and TRBJ2-1, reads DSGVTQTPKHLITATGQRVTLRCSPRSGDLSVYWYQQSLDQGLQFLIQYYNGEERAKGNILERFSAQQFPDLHSELNLSSLELGDSALYFCASSVDRSNEQFFGPGTRLTVL.

This chain joins TRBV27 and TRBJ1-1, with D uncertain. Germline CDR1 reads MNHEY; CDR2 reads SMNVEV (reference sequence). This CDR3 contains 14 residues. Trimming left V 5 bases short and J 0 bases short, with 10 bases between. For the CDR3, the DNA is TGTGCCAGCAGTGTAGGACTTATGAACACTGAAGCTTTCTTT. Translated, it gives CASSVGLMNTEAFF.

V gene TRBV7-6 combines with J gene TRBJ2-3; either TRBD1 or TRBD2 may fit D (6 bases each). Germline V gene sequence: CDR1 SGHVS, CDR2 FNYEAQ. Trimming stripped 4 bases from V and 4 bases from J, with 12 bases between. The CDR3 covers 14 residues. The CDR3 bases are TGTGCCAGCAGCTGGTCGGGGGCGGCAGATACGCAGTATTTT. Encoded protein: CASSWSGAADTQYF.

J is TRBJ1-2 and V is TRBV29-1, with D tentatively TRBD1 (5 bases). Germline V gives CDR1 SQVTM, CDR2 ANQGSEA. Between the trimmed V and J ends, which lost 4 bases and 4 bases, there was a span of 19 bases. The CDR3 consists of 15 residues. CDR3 sequence: CSVGGGGRELYGYTF. The CDR3 DNA follows: TGCAGCGTTGGGGGAGGCGGCAGGGAACTCTATGGCTACACCTTC.

The chain recombines TRBV7-6 with TRBJ1-2, with D unclear. The germline gives CDR1 SGHVS, CDR2 FNYEAQ. V lost 2 bases and J 8 bases, leaving 12 bases between the germline ends. The CDR3 is 13 residues long. The CDR3 DNA follows: TGTGCCAGCAGCTTAACCTACTTGGGAGGCTACACCTTC. Its protein product is CASSLTYLGGYTF. The full variable domain, completed using reference TRBV7-6 and TRBJ1-2, is GAGVSQSPRYKVTKRGQDVALRCDPISGHVSLYWYRQALGQGPEFLTYFNYEAQQDKSGLPNDRFSAERPEGSISTLTIQRTEQRDSAMYRCASSLTYLGGYTFGSGTRLTVV.

The genes are TRBV4-3 and TRBJ2-1, with 7 bases fitting TRBD2. J gave up 7 bases and V 3 bases, and 9 bases lay outside the gene matches. CDR1 is LGHNA, CDR2 YSLEER, per germline. The CDR3 runs to 15 residues. CDR3 coding DNA: TGCGCCAGCAGCCACCTAGTGGGGGGGGGTAATGAGCAGTTCTTC. It codes for CASSHLVGGGNEQFF.

This clonotype was recorded many times. The DNA for the CDR3 is TGTGCCAGCAGCCCTAGACAGGGGCAAACTGGGGCCAACGTCCTGACTTTC. Translated: CASSPRQGQTGANVLTF. V is TRBV7-2 and J is TRBJ2-6; the match to TRBD1 covers 8 bases. This CDR3 region has 17 residues. CDR1 and CDR2 from the germline V gene are SGHTA and FQGNSA. V lost 5 bases to trimming and J lost 2 bases; unmatched junction nucleotides: 8.

This clonotype was detected only a few times. This rearrangement joins TRBV7-2 to TRBJ2-5; 13 bases agree with TRBD2. From germline, CDR1 is SGHTA and CDR2 FQGNSA. V lost 5 bases and J lost 5; bases outside the gene matches: 8. The CDR3 has 16 amino acids. In DNA, the CDR3 is TGTGCCAGCAGCACCCGACTAGCGGGGGGCGGGGAGACCCAGTACTTC. Amino acid sequence: CASSTRLAGGGETQYF.

In the case of this clonotype: This clone may be a read error of a much larger clone one base away. This sequence joins TRBV6-9 and TRBJ2-3; no reliable D call. The CDR3 is 10 amino acids. Germline V gives CDR1 MNHGY, CDR2 SVAAGI. Trimming cost V 7 bases and J 5 bases, with 4 bases left between them. CDR3 sequence reads: CASNGDTQYF. CDR3 DNA sequence: TGTGCCAGCAACGGAGATACGCAGTATTTT.

The genes are TRBV20-1 and TRBJ2-7, with 7 bases identical to TRBD1. Per the germline V gene, CDR1 is DFQATT and CDR2 is SNEGSKA (reference sequence). The CDR3 sequence is 13 residues long. The V and J ends lost 3 bases and 4 bases, in that order; junction bases with no gene match: 6. CDR3 amino acids: CSARGTARYEQYF. The CDR3 bases are TGCAGTGCTAGGGGGACAGCGCGTTACGAGCAGTACTTC.

This clonotype was detected only a few times. Here the CDR3 reads CASSLVPQSTSYEQYF. The CDR3 DNA sequence: TGCGCCAGCAGCTTGGTACCCCAAAGCACCTCCTACGAGCAGTACTTC. The chain is built from TRBV5-1 and TRBJ2-7; D not resolved. The germline V gene has CDR1 SGHRS and CDR2 YFSETQ. V was clipped by 0 bases and J by 0 bases, with 13 bases between them. This CDR3 has 16 residues.

This clonotype was counted only a few times. The V and J genes are TRBV13 and TRBJ2-7; D not certain. CDR3 length: 13 amino acids. Germline CDR1 is PRHDT and CDR2 is FYEKMQ (reference sequence). The V gene lost 5 bases and the J gene lost 7 bases, with 15 bases spanning the gap. CDR3 loop: CASSVQRFREQYF. DNA of the CDR3: TGTGCCAGCAGCGTCCAACGTTTCAGGGAGCAGTACTTC.

V usage is TRBV6-5 and J usage is TRBJ2-3, with 12 bases fitting TRBD2. Per the germline V gene, CDR1 is MNHEY and CDR2 is SVGAGI. V lost 7 bases to trimming and J lost 8 bases; unmatched junction nucleotides: 10. The CDR3 is 15 residues long. The CDR3 DNA reads TGTGCCAGCACCCTACTAGCGGGGGGCAGGGGTACGCAGTATTTT. Protein sequence: CASTLLAGGRGTQYF.

This clonotype showed up just a few times. CDR3 region: CASRTQASGANVLTF. Here the CDR3 DNA reads TGTGCCAGCAGGACTCAGGCCTCTGGGGCCAACGTCCTGACTTTC. V and J are TRBV2 and TRBJ2-6; D is unclear. V lost 6 bases to trimming and J lost 0 bases, with 9 bases between them. Per germline, CDR1 SNHLY and CDR2 FYNNEI. The CDR3 loop spans 15 amino acids.

A few counts support this clonotype. CDR3 in amino acids: CASSSPPPTLRQYF. For the CDR3, the DNA is TGTGCCAGCAGCTCGCCCCCCCCGACTCTACGGCAGTACTTC. V gene TRBV7-8 combines with J gene TRBJ2-4; D unclear. The V end was cut by 4 bases, the J end by 13 bases, with 20 bases between. CDR3 size: 14 residues. The V gene's germline CDR1 is SGHVS and CDR2 FQNEAQ. Variable domain in full (rest from reference TRBV7-8 and TRBJ2-4): GAGVSQSPRYKVAKRGQDVALRCDPISGHVSLFWYQQALGQGPEFLTYFQNEAQLDKSGLPSDRFFAERPEGSVSTLKIQRTQQEDSAVYLCASSSPPPTLRQYFGAGTRLSVL.

This clonotype showed up just a few times. The chain links TRBV18 to TRBJ2-5; D is uncertain. This CDR3 spans 14 amino acids. With 3 bases removed from V and 1 base from J, the gap between germline ends came to 9 bases. Germline loops: CDR1 KGHSH, CDR2 LQKENI. The DNA of the CDR3 is TGTGCCAGCTCACCTTACAAGAGCCAAGAGACCCAGTACTTC. This codes for CASSPYKSQETQYF.